This passage covers 20 T cell receptor beta chains from one sample sequenced in a study of OX40 agonist ivuxolimab in advanced cancers. The library was made by the immunoSEQ multiplex PCR assay. The table was pulled from immuneACCESS by TCRdb, which kept in-frame rearrangements only. Such tables lose some clones; where checked, under half of the loss comes from unresolved V genes, and the rest has no known cause. The table for this sample lists some 32,000 clones; 84% of them were counted only once. Jointly, the top ten make up 22% of the sample. This specimen consisted of CD4+ or CD8+ T cells sorted from blood, obtained in a trial of the OX40 agonist ivuxolimab. Every receptor here comes from an adult with an advanced solid tumor such as melanoma, head and neck, liver or kidney cancer.

The rearrangement joins TRBV9 to TRBJ2-3; weak D call: TRBD1 (5 bases). Germline-derived CDR1 and CDR2 are SGDLS and YYNGEE. The CDR3 consists of 16 residues. Trimming took 0 bases from V and 3 from J, leaving 14 bases between them. The CDR3 reads CASSVAVQGRTDTQYF. The CDR3, as DNA: TGTGCCAGCAGCGTAGCTGTTCAGGGAAGGACAGATACGCAGTATTTT.

The V gene is TRBV5-5, the J gene TRBJ2-5, with TRBD2 identical over 8 bases. From germline, CDR1 is SGHKS and CDR2 YYEKEE (reference sequence). This CDR3 comprises 13 residues. J gave up 4 bases and V 4 bases, and 3 bases lay outside the gene matches. The CDR3 DNA is TGTGCCAGCAGCCGGACTAGCTCAGAGACCCAGTACTTC. This gives the protein CASSRTSSETQYF.

This chain uses TRBV9 with TRBJ1-3, with no clear D. The CDR3 covers 15 residues. Deletions cut 3 bases from V and 0 bases from J, with 10 bases between. Germline CDR1 is SGDLS and CDR2 is YYNGEE. Here the CDR3 reads CASSGEGFSGNTIYF. The CDR3 DNA is TGTGCCAGCAGCGGGGAGGGTTTCTCTGGAAACACCATATATTTT. The entire variable domain, with the rest obtained from reference TRBV9 and TRBJ1-3, is as follows: DSGVTQTPKHLITATGQRVTLRCSPRSGDLSVYWYQQSLDQGLQFLIQYYNGEERAKGNILERFSAQQFPDLHSELNLSSLELGDSALYFCASSGEGFSGNTIYFGEGSWLTVV.

This clone was observed a single time. J is TRBJ2-2 and V is TRBV7-9; D is unresolved. The ends were cut back, 5 bases at V and 6 bases at J, with 13 bases in the middle. CDR1 and CDR2 (germline): SEHNR, FQNEAQ (reference sequence). This CDR3 contains 14 residues. The CDR3 DNA reads as TGTGCCAGCAGCGTCGGCCTCTCACCCGGGGAGCTGTTTTTT. Amino acid sequence: CASSVGLSPGELFF.

The rearrangement joins TRBV4-1 to TRBJ2-7, with 8 bases lining up with TRBD1. CDR3 size: 15 residues. Germline V CDR1 and CDR2: MGHRA, YSYEKL. J gave up 6 bases and V 4 bases, and 11 bases lay outside the gene matches. CDR3 sequence: CASSPLWTGFGEQYF. In DNA, the CDR3 is TGCGCCAGCAGCCCCCTCTGGACAGGGTTCGGCGAGCAGTACTTC.

This clone was seen a single time. The chain is built from TRBV7-9 and TRBJ1-2, with D unclear. The germline V gene encodes CDR1 SEHNR and CDR2 FQNEAQ (reference sequence). This CDR3 is 15 amino acids long. V lost 1 base, J lost 4 bases, and 13 bases lay in between. The DNA for the CDR3 is TGTGCCAGCAGCTTAGTGGAAGGGATTGGCTATGGCTACACCTTC. It yields the protein CASSLVEGIGYGYTF.

In DNA form, the CDR3 reads TGTGCCAGCAGCTTGTCGGGGGAAGGGTACACTGAAGCTTTCTTT. Its translation: CASSLSGEGYTEAFF. The rearrangement links TRBV9 to TRBJ1-1; possible D gene TRBD1, 5 bases. The V end lost 4 bases, the J end lost 3 bases, and 16 bases lay between the germline ends. CDR3 length: 15 amino acids. CDR1 and CDR2 (germline): SGDLS, YYNGEE. Variable domain in full (rest from reference TRBV9 and TRBJ1-1): DSGVTQTPKHLITATGQRVTLRCSPRSGDLSVYWYQQSLDQGLQFLIQYYNGEERAKGNILERFSAQQFPDLHSELNLSSLELGDSALYFCASSLSGEGYTEAFFGQGTRLTVV.

V usage is TRBV13 and J usage is TRBJ2-7, with 11 bases matching TRBD1. The CDR3 is 14 residues long. V dropped 8 bases and J dropped 7; count of bases not matched to a gene: 10. The germline V gene has CDR1 PRHDT and CDR2 FYEKMQ (reference sequence). CDR3 loop: CASGAGQGAGEQYF. The CDR3 DNA follows: TGTGCCAGCGGGGCCGGACAGGGGGCTGGAGAGCAGTACTTC.

The V and J genes are TRBV6-4 and TRBJ1-5; 10 bases fit TRBD1. The CDR3 covers 14 residues. From germline, CDR1 is MRHNA and CDR2 SNTAGT. Germline trimming cut 6 bases from V and 7 bases from J; bases unmatched to any gene: 6. This chain's CDR3 is CASSPRTGGQPQHF. CDR3 DNA sequence: TGTGCCAGCAGCCCGCGGACAGGGGGACAGCCCCAGCATTTT.

J is TRBJ2-3 and V is TRBV5-4; 12 bases are shared with TRBD2. The CDR3 loop spans 14 amino acids. The germline CDR1 and CDR2 sequences are SGHNT and YYREEE (reference sequence). The ends lost 4 bases at V and 8 bases at J; junction bases unmatched: 5. Here the CDR3 DNA reads TGTGCCAGCAGCAAGACTAGCGGGAGCGGTACGCAGTATTTT. Translation gives CASSKTSGSGTQYF.

V is TRBV4-1 and J is TRBJ2-7, with 12 bases matching TRBD2. Germline V gene sequence: CDR1 MGHRA, CDR2 YSYEKL. V lost 1 base to trimming and J lost 4 bases; unmatched junction nucleotides: 8. The CDR3 runs to 17 residues. The CDR3 region has the DNA TGCGCCAGCAGCCAAGTGTCGACTAGCGGGAGCCTTTACGAGCAGTACTTC. It encodes CASSQVSTSGSLYEQYF.

The rearrangement joins TRBV4-1 to TRBJ1-4; perhaps TRBD1 as D (5 bases). The germline V gene has CDR1 MGHRA and CDR2 YSYEKL. V was pared by 0 bases and J by 6 bases, with 11 bases between. This CDR3 is 15 amino acids long. In DNA form, the CDR3 reads TGCGCCAGCAGCCAAGAGTGGGGGGTCGATGAAAAACTGTTTTTT. The encoded protein is CASSQEWGVDEKLFF.

The chain recombines TRBV28 with TRBJ1-1; possible D gene TRBD1, 5 bases. There are 13 residues in the CDR3. The V gene's germline CDR1 is MDHEN and CDR2 SYDVKM. Trimming took 3 bases from V and 1 from J, leaving 6 bases between them. Here the CDR3 DNA reads TGTGCCAGCAGTTTGGGGCCGAACACTGAAGCTTTCTTT. It translates to CASSLGPNTEAFF.

The CDR3 here is CASSLGETQYF. CDR3 sequence (DNA): TGTGCCAGCAGCTTAGGGGAGACCCAGTACTTC. The V gene is TRBV27, the J gene TRBJ2-5; D call uncertain. Germline V CDR1 and CDR2: MNHEY, SMNVEV (reference sequence). V lost 6 bases and J 5 bases, leaving 7 bases between the germline ends. This CDR3 comprises 11 residues.

The chain is built from TRBV7-9 and TRBJ2-1; D not certain. The CDR3 sequence is 16 residues long. V dropped 7 bases and J dropped 0 bases, with 16 bases sitting between them. CDR1 is SEHNR, CDR2 FQNEAQ, per germline (reference sequence). CDR3 DNA sequence: TGTGCCAGCACCCCCCCGGGCCCGAGCTCCTACAATGAGCAGTTCTTC. Amino acids: CASTPPGPSSYNEQFF.

This clone was recorded once. The chain carries TRBV6-4 and TRBJ2-1, with 12 bases that match TRBD2. This CDR3 has 16 amino acids. CDR1 is MRHNA, CDR2 SNTAGT, per germline. V was clipped by 6 bases and J by 2 bases; unmatched bases: 5. The CDR3 bases are TGTGCCAGCAGCTCTAGCGGGGGGGCCCCCTACAATGAGCAGTTCTTC. This sequence encodes CASSSSGGAPYNEQFF.

The chain employs TRBV7-9 and TRBJ1-1; perhaps TRBD1 as D (5 bases). V was pared by 5 bases and J by 2 bases, with 15 bases between. This CDR3 contains 15 residues. Germline CDR1 reads SEHNR; CDR2 reads FQNEAQ (reference sequence). In DNA, the CDR3 is TGTGCCAGCAGCCACCCCGGGACGCTAAACACTGAAGCTTTCTTT. Protein sequence: CASSHPGTLNTEAFF.

This clone has only a few counts. The chain recombines TRBV28 with TRBJ1-6; 7 nucleotides line up with TRBD1. Per the germline V gene, CDR1 is MDHEN and CDR2 is SYDVKM. V lost 5 bases, J lost 5 bases, and 6 bases stayed unmatched. The CDR3 extends over 15 amino acids. CDR3 region: CASSGGQADNSPLHF. DNA for the CDR3: TGTGCCAGCAGTGGAGGACAGGCGGATAATTCACCCCTCCACTTT.

This clone showed up just once. V and J are TRBV29-1 and TRBJ1-2; 7 bases are a match to TRBD1. This CDR3 region has 13 residues. V shed 7 bases and J 1 base; nucleotides not matched to a gene: 6. The germline V gene encodes CDR1 SQVTM and CDR2 ANQGSEA. The CDR3 region is CSARGGINYGYTF. CDR3 nucleotides: TGCAGCGCCCGAGGGGGCATTAACTATGGCTACACCTTC.

The rearrangement links TRBV14 to TRBJ2-7; D call uncertain. Trimming left V 1 base short and J 7 bases short, with 5 bases between. The germline V gene has CDR1 SGHDN and CDR2 FVKESK. The CDR3 is 11 residues long. CDR3 sequence reads: CASSQAEEQYF. The CDR3 DNA is TGTGCCAGCAGCCAAGCCGAGGAGCAGTACTTC.